Listed below are T cell receptor beta chains from one sample, sequenced in a study of OX40 agonist ivuxolimab in advanced cancers. Measured with immunoSEQ multiplex PCR; TCRdb has only the in-frame clones, and not every one. The data hold some 99,000 clones, with around 91% observed a single time. The material was CD4+ or CD8+ T cells sorted from blood, obtained in a trial of the OX40 agonist ivuxolimab. All receptors derive from an adult with an advanced solid tumor such as melanoma, head and neck, liver or kidney cancer. CDR3s include the opening cysteine and the closing phenylalanine or tryptophan. A D gene is named only where the DNA matches it firmly. Size is omitted from some rows. Given values are once, few, many or a class for expanded clones.

V,size,J,D,DNA,CDR3
TRBV6-6,NA,TRBJ2-7,TRBD1,TGTGCCAGCAGTCCGGACAGGGCTGTCAACGAGCAGTACTTC,CASSPDRAVNEQYF
TRBV30,NA,TRBJ1-6,TRBD1,TGTGCCTGGATGAGAACAGGGGGATCACCCCTCCACTTT,CAWMRTGGSPLHF
TRBV11-3,NA,TRBJ1-2,NA,TGTGCCAGCAGCTTAGACAACCGGTGGAGGGTTTCCAACTATGGCTACACCTTC,CASSLDNRWRVSNYGYTF
TRBV2,NA,TRBJ1-1,NA,TGTGCCAGCAGAGGGGGAAATGCAGGGAGGTCGAACACTGAAGCTTTCTTT,CASRGGNAGRSNTEAFF
TRBV4-1,NA,TRBJ1-3,NA,TGCGCCAGCAGCCAAGTGGGCAGGGGAAACACCATATATTTT,CASSQVGRGNTIYF
TRBV7-3,NA,TRBJ2-1,TRBD2,TGTGCCAGCAGCCCGACTAGCGGGACTGAGGGTGAGCAGTTCTTC,CASSPTSGTEGEQFF
TRBV6-5,NA,TRBJ2-3,NA,TGTGCCAGCAGGGGGAGGGGGCAAGGCACAGATACGCAGTATTTT,CASRGRGQGTDTQYF
TRBV6-5,NA,TRBJ1-2,TRBD1,TGTGCCAGCAGTTGGAACAGGGGGTATGGCTACACCTTC,CASSWNRGYGYTF
TRBV6-5,NA,TRBJ2-5,NA,TGTGCCAGCAGTGAACGGACGGCCTCGGCGTCACAGTACTTC,CASSERTASASQYF
TRBV29-1,few,TRBJ2-4,TRBD2,TGCAGCGTTGAGGGTGGGACTAGCGATCCCGCCAAAAACATTCAGTACTTC,CSVEGGTSDPAKNIQYF
TRBV7-9,NA,TRBJ2-1,NA,TGTGCCAGCAGCCTTAGGCGGGGCTGGGACAATGAGCAGTTCTTC,CASSLRRGWDNEQFF
TRBV5-1,NA,TRBJ2-1,NA,TGCGCCAGCAGTACTACTTCCTCCTACAATGAGCAGTTCTTC,CASSTTSSYNEQFF
TRBV11-2,NA,TRBJ1-3,NA,TGTGCCAGCGGTGGGCAACTCTCTGGAAACACCATATATTTT,CASGGQLSGNTIYF
TRBV2,NA,TRBJ2-1,NA,TGTGCCAGCAGCGCCCAACCGGGACCGGGAATTGTCGCTGAGCAGTTCTTC,CASSAQPGPGIVAEQFF
TRBV11-3,NA,TRBJ2-5,TRBD1,TGTGCCAGCAGCCTGCGGACAGGGTACCAAGAGACCCAGTACTTC,CASSLRTGYQETQYF
TRBV7-9,NA,TRBJ2-3,NA,TGTGCCAGCAGCTTAGCGGGGGGTAGGCCAGATACGCAGTATTTT,CASSLAGGRPDTQYF
TRBV11-3,NA,TRBJ2-3,NA,TGTGCCAGCAGCTTACATAGGCTAGATACGCAGTATTTT,CASSLHRLDTQYF
TRBV9,NA,TRBJ2-7,NA,TGTGCCAGCAGCGTAGCAAGGGGCGGTAGCTACGAGCAGTACTTC,CASSVARGGSYEQYF
TRBV11-3,NA,TRBJ2-7,NA,TGTGCCAGCAGCTTAGGGGTAGCGCGAGAGCAGTACTTC,CASSLGVAREQYF
TRBV19,NA,TRBJ2-7,TRBD2,TGTGCCAGTAGTATAGATCCCCCTAGCGGAAGCTCCTACGAGCAGTACTTC,CASSIDPPSGSSYEQYF
TRBV7-2,NA,TRBJ2-1,TRBD2,TGTGCCAGCAGCTTAGCTAGCGGGAGGGCCAATGAGCAGTTCTTC,CASSLASGRANEQFF
TRBV11-2,NA,TRBJ1-2,TRBD1,TGTGCCAGCAGCGTCGGACAGGGGATGGGTGGCTACACCTTC,CASSVGQGMGGYTF
TRBV5-6,NA,TRBJ2-5,TRBD1,TGTGCCAGCAGCTTTTTTCTGGGACAGGAGGGAACAGAGACCCAGTACTTC,CASSFFLGQEGTETQYF
TRBV5-4,NA,TRBJ2-1,NA,TGTGCCAGCAGCTTGAGGGGTTTCCACAATGAGCAGTTCTTC,CASSLRGFHNEQFF
TRBV9,NA,TRBJ1-4,NA,TGTGCCAGCAGCGTAATGGGGGCGGCTAATGAAAAACTGTTTTTT,CASSVMGAANEKLFF
TRBV19,NA,TRBJ1-2,NA,TGTGCCAGCAGTCGGGGGATCAACTATGGCTACACCTTC,CASSRGINYGYTF
TRBV4-1,NA,TRBJ1-4,TRBD1,TGCGCCAGCAGCCAATTACTCAGGGGGGGACAAAAACTGTTTTTT,CASSQLLRGGQKLFF
TRBV27,NA,TRBJ2-1,NA,TGTGCCAGCAGTTCCGGACTAAATCGGCACAATGAGCAGTTCTTC,CASSSGLNRHNEQFF
TRBV18,NA,TRBJ1-1,NA,TGTGCCAGCTCGGCAACGGGGGGCTTGGATGAAGCTTTCTTT,CASSATGGLDEAFF
TRBV5-1,NA,TRBJ2-1,NA,TGCGCCAGCAGCCTGGGAGGAGGTCATGAGCAGTTCTTC,CASSLGGGHEQFF
TRBV7-9,NA,TRBJ2-7,NA,TGTGCCAGCAGCTTAGCGCCTTTGCACGAGCAGTACTTC,CASSLAPLHEQYF
TRBV5-6,once,TRBJ2-5,TRBD2,TGTGCCAGCAACAAACCACTAGCGGGAGGAGGAGAGACCCAGTACTTC,CASNKPLAGGGETQYF
TRBV5-6,NA,TRBJ2-7,NA,TGTGCCAGCAGCTTGGTCAGTACCTACGAGCAGTACTTC,CASSLVSTYEQYF
TRBV11-1,NA,TRBJ1-5,NA,TGTGCCAGCAGCTTATTTGGGTTAAGCGGCGGTCAGCCCCAGCATTTT,CASSLFGLSGGQPQHF
TRBV28,NA,TRBJ2-2,TRBD1,TGTGCCAGCAGTTCCTTAGGACAGGGAGGTACCGGGGAGCTGTTTTTT,CASSSLGQGGTGELFF
TRBV4-3,NA,TRBJ2-7,NA,TGCGCCAGCAGCCAAGATCGAAGGGTTACCTACGAGCAGTACTTC,CASSQDRRVTYEQYF
TRBV7-2,once,TRBJ2-7,TRBD2,TGTGCCAGCAGGAATGTAGCGGGAGTCGCCTACGAGCAGTACTTC,CASRNVAGVAYEQYF
TRBV7-2,once,TRBJ2-1,NA,TGTGCCAGCAGCTCGACCAGCTCCTACAATGAGCAGTTCTTC,CASSSTSSYNEQFF
TRBV18,NA,TRBJ2-3,TRBD2,TGTGCCAGCTCACTCGGGACTAGCGGGAGAGGCACAGATACGCAGTATTTT,CASSLGTSGRGTDTQYF
TRBV9,NA,TRBJ2-3,TRBD2,TGTGCCAGCAGCGTCACTAGCGGGAGTAGGTTTGGTACGCAGTATTTT,CASSVTSGSRFGTQYF
TRBV7-5,once,TRBJ1-4,NA,TGTGCCAGAAGCTTAGGGGACAGGGGTGTTGAAAAACTGTTTTTT,CARSLGDRGVEKLFF
TRBV19,NA,TRBJ1-1,TRBD1,TGTGCCAGTAGTGGACAGGGAGGCACTGAAGCTTTCTTT,CASSGQGGTEAFF
TRBV6-6,NA,TRBJ2-5,NA,TGTGCCAGCAGTTCGATGCTAGGACGGGAGACCCAGTACTTC,CASSSMLGRETQYF
TRBV19,NA,TRBJ2-2,NA,TGTGCCAGTAGTATAAGGCGACAGAACACCGGGGAGCTGTTTTTT,CASSIRRQNTGELFF
TRBV10-3,NA,TRBJ2-3,TRBD2,TGTGCCATCAGCTCCGGAACTAGCGGCACAGATACGCAGTATTTT,CAISSGTSGTDTQYF
TRBV6-1,NA,TRBJ2-2,TRBD2,TGTGCCAGCAGTGCTAGCGGTCTACTGAACACCGGGGAGCTGTTTTTT,CASSASGLLNTGELFF
TRBV10-3,NA,TRBJ1-3,TRBD1,TGTGCCATCAGTCAAGGACAGGGGGCTGGAAACACCATATATTTT,CAISQGQGAGNTIYF
TRBV19,NA,TRBJ1-5,NA,TGTGCCAGTAGTCCCGGCAGGGGAGGCAATCAGCCCCAGCATTTT,CASSPGRGGNQPQHF